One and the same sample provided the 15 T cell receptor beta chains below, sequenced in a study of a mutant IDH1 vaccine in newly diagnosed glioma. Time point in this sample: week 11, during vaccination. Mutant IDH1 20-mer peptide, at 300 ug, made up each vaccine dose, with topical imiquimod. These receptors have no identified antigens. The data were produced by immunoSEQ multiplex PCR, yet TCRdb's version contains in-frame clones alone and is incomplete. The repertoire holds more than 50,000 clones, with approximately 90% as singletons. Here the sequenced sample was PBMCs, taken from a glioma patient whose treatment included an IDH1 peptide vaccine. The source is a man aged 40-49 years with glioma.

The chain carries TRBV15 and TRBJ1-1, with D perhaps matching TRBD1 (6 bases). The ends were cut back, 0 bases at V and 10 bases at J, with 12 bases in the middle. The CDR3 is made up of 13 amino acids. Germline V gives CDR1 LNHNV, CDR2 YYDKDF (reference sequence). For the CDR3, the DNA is TGTGCCACCAGCAGAGATCGGACAGTAGCAGCTTTCTTT. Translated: CATSRDRTVAAFF.

Here the CDR3 reads CATSRDSNTEAFF. CDR3 coding DNA: TGTGCCACCAGCAGGGACTCCAACACTGAAGCTTTCTTT. The chain combines TRBV15 with TRBJ1-1; no clear D. Germline loops: CDR1 LNHNV, CDR2 YYDKDF (reference sequence). Between the trimmed V and J ends, which lost 3 bases and 2 bases, there was a span of 7 bases. This CDR3 spans 13 amino acids.

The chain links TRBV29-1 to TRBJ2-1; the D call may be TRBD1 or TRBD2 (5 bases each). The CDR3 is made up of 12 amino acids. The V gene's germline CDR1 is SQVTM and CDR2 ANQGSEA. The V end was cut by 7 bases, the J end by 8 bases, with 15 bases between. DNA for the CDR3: TGCAGCGCCCGGGACGGTCGGGATGAGCAGTTCTTC. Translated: CSARDGRDEQFF.

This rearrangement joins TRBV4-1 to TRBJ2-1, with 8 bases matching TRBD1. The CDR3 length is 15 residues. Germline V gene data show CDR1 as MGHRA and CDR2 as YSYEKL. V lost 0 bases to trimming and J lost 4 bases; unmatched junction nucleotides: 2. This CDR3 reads CASSQDRTGYNEQFF. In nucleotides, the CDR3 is TGCGCCAGCAGCCAAGACCGGACAGGGTACAATGAGCAGTTCTTC.

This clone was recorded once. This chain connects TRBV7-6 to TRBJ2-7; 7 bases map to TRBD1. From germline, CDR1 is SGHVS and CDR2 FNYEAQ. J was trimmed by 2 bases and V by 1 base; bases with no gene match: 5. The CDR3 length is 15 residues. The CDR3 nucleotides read TGTGCCAGCAGCTTAGTCGGGACAGAGACCTACGAGCAGTACTTC. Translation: CASSLVGTETYEQYF.

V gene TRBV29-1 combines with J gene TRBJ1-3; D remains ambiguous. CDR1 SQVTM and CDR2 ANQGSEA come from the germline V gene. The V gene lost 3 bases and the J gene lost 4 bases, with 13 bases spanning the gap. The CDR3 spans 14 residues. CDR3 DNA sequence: TGCAGCGTTGAGGGAGGGCCCGGGGGAAACACCATATATTTT. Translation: CSVEGGPGGNTIYF.

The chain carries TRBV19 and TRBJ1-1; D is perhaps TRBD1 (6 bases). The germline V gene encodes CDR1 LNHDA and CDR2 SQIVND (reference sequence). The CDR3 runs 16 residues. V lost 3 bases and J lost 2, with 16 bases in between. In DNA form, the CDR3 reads TGTGCCAGTAGTATGGCCCGGGACACGAAAAACACTGAAGCTTTCTTT. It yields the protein CASSMARDTKNTEAFF.

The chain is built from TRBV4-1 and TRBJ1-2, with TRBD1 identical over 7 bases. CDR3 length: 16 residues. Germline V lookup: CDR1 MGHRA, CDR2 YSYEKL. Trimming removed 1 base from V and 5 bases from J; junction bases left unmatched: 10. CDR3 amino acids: CASSQVMTGSRYGYTF. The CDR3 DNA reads TGCGCCAGCAGCCAAGTCATGACAGGGAGTAGGTATGGCTACACCTTC.

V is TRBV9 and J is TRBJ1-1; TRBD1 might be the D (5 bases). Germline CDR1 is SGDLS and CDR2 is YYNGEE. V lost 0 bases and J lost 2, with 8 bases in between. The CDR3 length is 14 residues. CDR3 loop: CASSVAGENTEAFF. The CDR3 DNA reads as TGTGCCAGCAGCGTAGCGGGGGAAAACACTGAAGCTTTCTTT.

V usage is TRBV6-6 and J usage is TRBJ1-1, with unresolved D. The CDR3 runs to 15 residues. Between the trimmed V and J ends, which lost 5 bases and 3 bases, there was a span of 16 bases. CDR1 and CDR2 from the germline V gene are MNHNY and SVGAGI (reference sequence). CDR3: CASSDEGRIDTEAFF. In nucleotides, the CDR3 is TGTGCCAGCAGTGACGAGGGTAGGATTGACACTGAAGCTTTCTTT.

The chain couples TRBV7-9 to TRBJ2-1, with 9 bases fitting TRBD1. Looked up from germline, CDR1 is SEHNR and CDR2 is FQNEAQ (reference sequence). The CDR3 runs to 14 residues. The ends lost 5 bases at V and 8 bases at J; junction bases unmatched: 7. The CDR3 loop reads CASSTRTGEDEQFF. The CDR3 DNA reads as TGTGCCAGCAGCACTAGGACAGGGGAGGATGAGCAGTTCTTC. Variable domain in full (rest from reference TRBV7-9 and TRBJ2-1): DTGVSQNPRHKITKRGQNVTFRCDPISEHNRLYWYRQTLGQGPEFLTYFQNEAQLEKSRLLSDRFSAERPKGSFSTLEIQRTEQGDSAMYLCASSTRTGEDEQFFGPGTRLTVL.

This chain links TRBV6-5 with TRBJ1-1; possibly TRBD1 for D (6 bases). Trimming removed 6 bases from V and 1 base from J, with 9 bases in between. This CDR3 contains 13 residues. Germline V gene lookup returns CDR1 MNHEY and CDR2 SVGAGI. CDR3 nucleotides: TGTGCCAGCAGGAGGGGGGCGAACACTGAAGCTTTCTTT. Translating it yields CASRRGANTEAFF.

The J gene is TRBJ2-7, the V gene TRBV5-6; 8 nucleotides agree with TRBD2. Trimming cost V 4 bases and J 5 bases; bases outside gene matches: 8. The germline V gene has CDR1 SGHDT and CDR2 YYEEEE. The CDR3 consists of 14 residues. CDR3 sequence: CASSTKGLGHEQYF. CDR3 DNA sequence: TGTGCCAGCAGCACAAAGGGACTAGGACACGAGCAGTACTTC.

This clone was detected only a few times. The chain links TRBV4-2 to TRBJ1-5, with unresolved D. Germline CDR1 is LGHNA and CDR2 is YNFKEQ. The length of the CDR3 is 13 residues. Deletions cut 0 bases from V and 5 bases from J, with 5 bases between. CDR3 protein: CASSQDVYQPQHF. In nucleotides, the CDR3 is TGTGCCAGCAGCCAAGATGTCTATCAGCCCCAGCATTTT.

The CDR3 sequence: CASSGRGEGPVEQFF. CDR3 in DNA: TGTGCCAGCAGCGGTCGGGGGGAGGGCCCAGTTGAGCAGTTCTTC. V usage is TRBV9 and J usage is TRBJ2-1; TRBD2 agrees at 7 bases. The germline gives CDR1 SGDLS, CDR2 YYNGEE. V trimming: 3 bases; J trimming: 9 bases; junction bases outside the gene matches: 12. CDR3 length: 15 amino acids.